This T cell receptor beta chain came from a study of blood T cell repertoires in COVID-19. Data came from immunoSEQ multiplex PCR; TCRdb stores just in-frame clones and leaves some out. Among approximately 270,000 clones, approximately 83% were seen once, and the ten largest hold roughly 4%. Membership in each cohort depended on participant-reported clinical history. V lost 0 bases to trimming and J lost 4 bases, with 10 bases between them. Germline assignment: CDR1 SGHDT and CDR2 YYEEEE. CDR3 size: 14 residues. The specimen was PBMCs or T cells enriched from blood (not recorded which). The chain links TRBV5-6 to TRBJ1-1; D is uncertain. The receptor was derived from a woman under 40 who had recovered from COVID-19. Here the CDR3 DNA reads TGTGCCAGCAGCTTGGGACGGGATAGCACTGAAGCTTTCTTT. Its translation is CASSLGRDSTEAFF.